Described below is a single T cell receptor (beta chain) sequence and its context. Its antigen is not identified. This may be a read error: a much more frequent sequence differs by one nucleotide. This sample is part of a study of tumor and adjacent non-tumor tissue in lung cancer. Study findings and constraints: Tumor tissue had significantly higher TCR diversity than normal lung. Normal lung showed higher cumulative top 100 clone frequency than tumor.

The CDR3 runs 12 residues. The V end lost 3 bases, the J end lost 6 bases, and 11 bases lay between the germline ends. CDR1 is SQVTM, CDR2 ANQGSEA, per germline. The library came from three nested PCR rounds adapted from ARM-PCR protocols. TCRdb independently ran MiXCR on the multiplex PCR reads; one entry per CDR3 protein. The sample has some 200,000 distinct CDR3 sequences, 71% seen once. No cell sorting was done before RNA was extracted from the tissue. The chain couples TRBV29-1 to TRBJ1-2, with D uncertain. The specimen was lung tumor tissue. The sequence derives from a man in his 60s with non-small cell lung cancer. In DNA, the CDR3 is TGCAGCGTTGAGGTGGGATTCGATGGCTACACCTTC. It translates to CSVEVGFDGYTF.